This record looks at one T cell receptor beta chain sequence and its context. The clone's antigen remains unknown. No much larger clone is present one base from it, and per-base qualities are unavailable. From its cysteine to its phenylalanine, the CDR3 spans 18 amino acids. Solely the CDR3 DNA is kept, with 54 bases framed from the first base. The germline V gene yields SGHDT for CDR1 and YYEEEE for CDR2. Trimming removed 1 base from V and 3 bases from J; the gene matches leave 14 bases unexplained. These data are taken from a study of T cell repertoires in cytomegalovirus infection (dated by TCRdb to between 2018 and 2020). General notes on the study: Because public TCR beta signatures pointed to carriage of CMV infection together with the matching HLA type, the HLA type of each donor mattered for the analysis.

Points the paper makes about the study in general: Carriers of CMV infection plus the relevant HLA type were discriminated by the cumulative frequency of public TCR beta family members in the study cohort and in an independent roughly 380-donor cohort. The ex vivo response was dominated by HLA-C-restricted CMV-specific TCR beta clonotypes, which also provided the single most frequent clonotype in two of eight donors.

TCRdb shows the sequencer as Illumina HiSeq 1500. In TCRdb, the public reads were trimmed at Q25 with fastp and aligned with MiXCR, with productive beta chains retained. Rows merge per CDR3 protein into single entries with the most common DNA and genes. The sample records around 170,000 distinct CDR3 sequences, roughly 18% of which are singletons. The ten biggest clones cover roughly 20% of the sample. The chain is encoded by TRBV5-6 joined to TRBJ2-7, and 9 junction bases match TRBD2. Sequenced: CD8+ T cells from PBMCs. The clonotype originates from a human donor in good health (CMV status not recorded). Some clones in this sample may be carry-over from other donors' samples. The CDR3 protein sequence reads: CASSLYITSGQESYEQYF. Here is the DNA: TGTGCCAGCAGCTTGTACATAACTAGCGGGCAGGAGAGCTACGAGCAGTACTTC.